Below, 5 T cell receptor beta chains from the same sample are listed, as sequenced in a study of blood T cells in healthy people across ages. Together with a sample-barcoded 5' primer, a J-beta primer mix was included in a second PCR lasting about 7 to 11 cycles. TCRdb re-analysed the 5' RACE reads in MiXCR, keeping a single row per CDR3 protein. This sample yields about 620,000 distinct CDR3 sequences, of which under 25% are seen a single time; 3.5% to 4% belongs to the top ten. Source material: blood. Every receptor here comes from a man between 65 and 79 years old in good health.

This clonotype was detected a few times. This rearrangement joins TRBV10-3 to TRBJ2-2; 8 nucleotides align to TRBD1. The V gene's germline CDR1 is ENHRY and CDR2 SYGVKD. Trimming took 11 bases from V and 6 from J; bases not matched to a gene: 8. The CDR3 is made up of 13 amino acids. The CDR3 coding sequence is TGTGCCGTGGCGGACAGGGCCGCCGGGGAGCTGTTTTTT. Translating gives CAVADRAAGELFF.

V usage is TRBV20-1 and J usage is TRBJ1-1; TRBD1 agrees at 7 bases. Germline V gives CDR1 DFQATT, CDR2 SNEGSKA (reference sequence). After removal of 0 bases from V and 4 bases from J, the junction contained 8 bases not matched to a gene. CDR3 length equals 15 residues. CDR3 DNA: TGCAGTGCTAGAGATCAGAGGCAGGGGGTCACTGAAGCTTTCTTT. Residues: CSARDQRQGVTEAFF.

This clonotype came up a few times. The chain employs TRBV4-1 and TRBJ1-5; 7 bases are shared with TRBD1. There are 15 residues in the CDR3. The germline gives CDR1 MGHRA, CDR2 YSYEKL. Trimming at V came to 1 base and at J to 3 bases, leaving 3 bases not matched to a gene. Here the CDR3 DNA reads TGCGCCAGCAGCCAAGTAGACAGGGACAATCAGCCCCAGCATTTT. Translation: CASSQVDRDNQPQHF.

V gene TRBV7-6 combines with J gene TRBJ1-2; TRBD1 matches 7 bases. The germline V gene encodes CDR1 SGHVS and CDR2 FNYEAQ. There are 14 residues in the CDR3. V gave up 5 bases and J gave up 0 bases; unmatched junction bases: 3. Written as DNA, the CDR3 is TGTGCCAGCAGCCATCAGGGGGCTAACTATGGCTACACCTTC. It is translated as CASSHQGANYGYTF.

The chain carries TRBV18 and TRBJ1-5; no firm D call. The CDR3 runs to 15 residues. Trimming cost V 0 bases and J 7 bases, with 13 bases left between them. Germline V gene data show CDR1 as KGHSH and CDR2 as LQKENI. The CDR3 DNA follows: TGTGCCAGCTCACCACCGCAGACTGGTAGCCAGCCCCAGCATTTT. Encoded protein: CASSPPQTGSQPQHF.